These 26 T cell receptor beta chains came from one sample sequenced in a study of blood T cell repertoires in COVID-19. Here immunoSEQ multiplex PCR was the method, and the copy in TCRdb shows in-frame clones only, minus some. The sample consists of about 120,000 clones, roughly 90% of them appearing once. The sample was peripheral blood. These receptors came from a man aged 45-60 years with acute or convalescent COVID-19.

This chain links TRBV6-2 or TRBV6-3 with TRBJ1-1, with no clear D. Deletions cut 0 bases from V and 0 bases from J, with 5 bases between. CDR1 is MNHEY, CDR2 SVGEGT, per germline. The length of the CDR3 is 14 residues. CDR3 loop: CASSYSRVNTEAFF. CDR3 DNA sequence: TGTGCCAGCAGTTACTCCCGGGTGAACACTGAAGCTTTCTTT.

The V and J genes are TRBV28 and TRBJ2-5, with 7 bases fitting TRBD1. The CDR3 runs to 15 residues. Germline CDR1 and CDR2: MDHEN and SYDVKM. The V and J ends lost 6 bases and 3 bases, in that order; junction bases with no gene match: 10. In DNA, the CDR3 is TGTGCCAGCAGCCCCGACAGGGTAAAAAAAGAGACCCAGTACTTC. Its protein product is CASSPDRVKKETQYF.

The rearrangement uses TRBV5-1 and TRBJ2-7, with 11 bases lining up with TRBD2. The J segment lost 5 bases and the V segment lost 0 bases, leaving 7 bases of the junction unmatched. There are 16 residues in the CDR3. Germline CDR1 SGHRS, CDR2 YFSETQ. CDR3 residues: CASSLVLAGGKDEQYF. The DNA for the CDR3 is TGCGCCAGCAGCTTGGTCCTAGCGGGAGGAAAAGACGAGCAGTACTTC.

This chain uses TRBV23-1 with TRBJ1-2; 9 bases fit TRBD1. TRBV23-1 is an open reading frame, and its role is uncertain. CDR3 length equals 15 residues. Trimming removed 2 bases from V and 0 bases from J; junction bases left unmatched: 1. CDR3 protein: CASSQRTGANYGYTF. The CDR3 nucleotides read TGCGCCAGCAGTCAAAGGACAGGGGCTAACTATGGCTACACCTTC.

The gene calls are TRBV5-5 and TRBJ1-2; 7 nucleotides line up with TRBD1. CDR3 length equals 14 residues. The junction had 10 bases not matched to a gene; V was cut back by 5 bases and J by 6 bases. Germline CDR1 is SGHKS and CDR2 is YYEKEE (reference sequence). The CDR3 bases are TGTGCCAGCAGTTTCCTGGGACAGTTGGATGGCTACACCTTC. Translating it yields CASSFLGQLDGYTF.

J is TRBJ1-3 and V is TRBV29-1; 7 bases fit TRBD1. CDR1 and CDR2 (germline): SQVTM, ANQGSEA. CDR3 length equals 12 residues. The ends lost 6 bases at V and 4 bases at J; junction bases unmatched: 3. CDR3 residues: CSVWTGGNTIYF. Written as DNA, the CDR3 is TGCAGCGTGTGGACAGGCGGAAACACCATATATTTT.

The V call is TRBV5-4, the J call TRBJ1-1; perhaps TRBD1 as D (5 bases). Germline lookup yields CDR1 SGHNT and CDR2 YYREEE (reference sequence). V lost 0 bases to trimming and J lost 2 bases, with 14 bases between them. The CDR3 length is 16 residues. The CDR3 loop is CASSLAGGGKNTEAFF. The CDR3 DNA reads TGTGCCAGCAGCTTGGCCGGGGGGGGAAAAAACACTGAAGCTTTCTTT. The whole variable domain, filled in from reference TRBV5-4 and TRBJ1-1, reads ETGVTQSPTHLIKTRGQQVTLRCSSQSGHNTVSWYQQALGQGPQFIFQYYREEENGRGNFPPRFSGLQFPNYSSELNVNALELDDSALYLCASSLAGGGKNTEAFFGQGTRLTVV.

The chain uses TRBV6-5 and TRBJ2-7; 8 nucleotides line up with TRBD2. CDR1 and CDR2 from the germline V gene are MNHEY and SVGAGI. Germline trimming cut 6 bases from V and 7 bases from J; bases unmatched to any gene: 14. This CDR3 has 15 amino acids. DNA of the CDR3: TGTGCCAGCAGGCCGGGGACTAGGGCGGTTTGGGAGCAGTACTTC. Encoded protein: CASRPGTRAVWEQYF.

The V and J genes are TRBV27 and TRBJ1-2, with 10 bases lining up with TRBD1. With V trimmed by 5 bases and J by 5 bases, 5 bases remained unmatched. Germline V lookup: CDR1 MNHEY, CDR2 SMNVEV (reference sequence). This CDR3 spans 14 amino acids. CDR3 nucleotides: TGTGCCAGCAGTGCCGACAGGGGGCGTTATGGCTACACCTTC. As protein: CASSADRGRYGYTF.

This clone was seen a few times. V is TRBV19 and J is TRBJ1-2, with D uncertain. This CDR3 has 14 amino acids. The V end was cut by 3 bases, the J end by 4 bases, with 12 bases between. Germline V lookup: CDR1 LNHDA, CDR2 SQIVND (reference sequence). Here the CDR3 reads CASSMSSDSYGYTF. As DNA, the CDR3 is TGTGCCAGTAGTATGAGCTCTGACTCCTATGGCTACACCTTC.

The rearrangement links TRBV4-1 to TRBJ2-6; D remains unclear. The length of the CDR3 is 19 residues. Deletions cut 0 bases from V and 4 bases from J, with 19 bases between. CDR1 is MGHRA, CDR2 YSYEKL, per germline. The CDR3 bases are TGCGCCAGCAGCCAAGATTCAGCCAGGATCGCGTCCGGGGCCAACGTCCTGACTTTC. It translates to CASSQDSARIASGANVLTF.

This chain's CDR3 is CSAQGLGTF. As DNA, the CDR3 is TGCAGTGCTCAGGGACTCGGCACCTTC. The chain recombines TRBV20-1 with TRBJ1-2, with a weak D call TRBD1 (5 bases). The CDR3 extends over 9 amino acids. The germline CDR1 and CDR2 sequences are DFQATT and SNEGSKA (reference sequence). V was cut by 5 bases and J by 13 bases, with 11 bases left in between.

V usage is TRBV21-1 and J usage is TRBJ2-4; the table's D call, TRBD2, has no DNA check behind it. TRBV21-1 represents a pseudogene. This CDR3 has 17 residues. CDR3 loop: CASSKAVAGEAKNIQYF. CDR3 coding DNA: TGTGCCAGCAGCAAAGCTGTGGCCGGGGAGGCCAAAAACATTCAGTACTTC.

The chain employs TRBV5-1 and TRBJ2-2; D is unclear. The length of the CDR3 is 14 residues. Trimming shortened V by 0 bases and J by 5 bases, and 8 bases separated the two germline ends. From germline, CDR1 is SGHRS and CDR2 YFSETQ. As DNA, the CDR3 is TGCGCCAGCAGCTTGGCCACATTTACCGGGGAGCTGTTTTTT. This gives the protein CASSLATFTGELFF.

The rearrangement links TRBV9 to TRBJ2-1; D possibly corresponds to TRBD1 (6 bases). V shed 3 bases and J shed 7 bases, with 14 bases lying between them. The CDR3 is made up of 14 amino acids. CDR1 is SGDLS and CDR2 is YYNGEE in the germline V gene. DNA for the CDR3: TGTGCCAGCAGCGCATCAGCCGGGACAAATGAGCAGTTCTTC. Its translation is CASSASAGTNEQFF.

The chain employs TRBV29-1 and TRBJ2-7; D possibly corresponds to TRBD2 (6 bases). The CDR3 sequence is 15 residues long. Germline-derived CDR1 and CDR2 are SQVTM and ANQGSEA. V was shortened by 0 bases and J by 0 bases, with 12 bases between the two germline ends. The DNA for the CDR3 is TGCAGCGTTGAAGATTTGGCGGGAACCTCCTACGAGCAGTACTTC. As protein: CSVEDLAGTSYEQYF.

The rearrangement joins TRBV3-1 (or the pseudogene TRBV3-2) to TRBJ2-3; D remains ambiguous. V was cut by 0 bases and J by 1 base, with 8 bases left in between. This CDR3 is 15 amino acids long. Germline loops: CDR1 LGHDT, CDR2 YNNKEL (reference sequence). CDR3 region: CASSQDLAGTDTQYF. The CDR3 DNA follows: TGTGCCAGCAGCCAAGATCTGGCAGGCACAGATACGCAGTATTTT.

The chain recombines TRBV18 with TRBJ1-5; TRBD1 agrees at 8 bases. Germline V gene sequence: CDR1 KGHSH, CDR2 LQKENI. The J segment lost 4 bases and the V segment lost 3 bases, leaving 5 bases of the junction unmatched. This CDR3 is built from 15 residues. CDR3 nucleotide sequence: TGTGCCAGCTCACCGAACAGGGGGTTAAATCAGCCCCAGCATTTT. Amino acids: CASSPNRGLNQPQHF. Supplemented by reference TRBV18 and TRBJ1-5, the full variable domain reads NAGVMQNPRHLVRRRGQEARLRCSPMKGHSHVYWYRQLPEEGLKFMVYLQKENIIDESGMPKERFSAEFPKEGPSILRIQQVVRGDSAAYFCASSPNRGLNQPQHFGDGTRLSIL.

The V and J genes are TRBV7-7 and TRBJ2-1, with 9 bases fitting TRBD2. After removal of 5 bases from V and 4 bases from J, the junction contained 15 bases not matched to a gene. The germline V gene encodes CDR1 SSHAT and CDR2 FNYEAQ (reference sequence). This CDR3 has 18 amino acids. The CDR3 coding sequence is TGTGCCAGCAGCCTCCGGGGTGACGGCGGGAGGGAGTACAATGAGCAGTTCTTC. It is translated as CASSLRGDGGREYNEQFF. Supplemented by reference TRBV7-7 and TRBJ2-1, the full variable domain reads GAGVSQSPRYKVTKRGQDVTLRCDPISSHATLYWYQQALGQGPEFLTYFNYEAQPDKSGLPSDRFSAERPEGSISTLTIQRTEQRDSAMYRCASSLRGDGGREYNEQFFGPGTRLTVL.

The chain joins TRBV30 to TRBJ1-3; the D is unclear. The CDR3 spans 13 residues. Trimming removed 3 bases from V and 1 base from J, with 7 bases in between. Per germline, CDR1 GTSNPN and CDR2 SVGIG (reference sequence). CDR3: CAWRWESGNTIYF. The CDR3 nucleotides are TGTGCCTGGAGGTGGGAGTCTGGAAACACCATATATTTT.

This rearrangement joins TRBV18 to TRBJ2-3; D possibly corresponds to TRBD1 (7 bases). Germline V gene lookup returns CDR1 KGHSH and CDR2 LQKENI. This CDR3 is 12 amino acids long. V was trimmed by 8 bases and J by 4 bases, leaving 10 bases between them. CDR3 residues: CASQGGPDTQYF. For the CDR3, the DNA is TGTGCCAGCCAGGGGGGACCAGATACGCAGTATTTT.

The gene calls are TRBV30 and TRBJ1-1; no clear D. This CDR3 region has 14 residues. V lost 5 bases to trimming and J lost 1 base, with 14 bases between them. The germline V gene encodes CDR1 GTSNPN and CDR2 SVGIG (reference sequence). CDR3 nucleotides: TGTGCCTGGCGTCTTTTTCAGAAGAACACTGAAGCTTTCTTT. Protein: CAWRLFQKNTEAFF.

The V and J genes are TRBV14 and TRBJ1-2; TRBD1 aligns across 9 bases. From germline, CDR1 is SGHDN and CDR2 FVKESK. The length of the CDR3 is 15 residues. With V trimmed by 4 bases and J by 7 bases, 10 bases remained unmatched. This CDR3 is CASSLSGQGMRGYTF. The CDR3 region has the DNA TGTGCCAGCAGCCTTTCCGGACAGGGGATGCGTGGCTACACCTTC.

The count of this clone is one. V usage is TRBV19 and J usage is TRBJ1-1, with 9 bases identical to TRBD1. Germline CDR1 is LNHDA and CDR2 is SQIVND (reference sequence). Trimming cost V 6 bases and J 3 bases; bases outside gene matches: 5. There are 14 residues in the CDR3. The CDR3 loop is CASRRDRADTEAFF. In DNA form, the CDR3 reads TGTGCCAGTAGGCGGGACAGGGCGGACACTGAAGCTTTCTTT.

The chain has TRBV19 and TRBJ2-7; the match to TRBD1 covers 7 bases. The J segment lost 0 bases and the V segment lost 5 bases, leaving 10 bases of the junction unmatched. Germline V CDR1 and CDR2: LNHDA, SQIVND (reference sequence). This CDR3 contains 16 residues. In nucleotides, the CDR3 is TGTGCCAGTAGTCCTCAGGACAGGAAGAGCTCCTACGAGCAGTACTTC. Translation: CASSPQDRKSSYEQYF. The full variable domain, completed using reference TRBV19 and TRBJ2-7, is DGGITQSPKYLFRKEGQNVTLSCEQNLNHDAMYWYRQDPGQGLRLIYYSQIVNDFQKGDIAEGYSVSREKKESFPLTVTSAQKNPTAFYLCASSPQDRKSSYEQYFGPGTRLTVT.

This rearrangement joins TRBV18 to TRBJ2-2; a weak D match, TRBD2 (5 bases). Germline CDR1 is KGHSH and CDR2 is LQKENI. This CDR3 has 14 amino acids. Trimming stripped 8 bases from V and 5 bases from J, with 15 bases between. The CDR3 region has the DNA TGTGCCAGCAACCCGGGATTGGGGACCGGGGAGCTGTTTTTT. Translating gives CASNPGLGTGELFF.